Included here is one T cell receptor beta chain sequence, with context. Profiled with immunoSEQ multiplex PCR; TCRdb holds only in-frame clones, not every one. The repertoire holds approximately 440,000 clones, approximately 90% seen once, with roughly 12% in the top ten. Seattle patients were enrolled during active infection and followed longitudinally. The CDR3 consists of 16 residues. V gave up 2 bases and J gave up 6 bases; unmatched junction bases: 11. The germline CDR1 and CDR2 sequences are SNHLY and FYNNEI. This sample is part of a study of blood T cell repertoires in COVID-19. Study information: Samples came from the United States, Italy and Spain, spanning acute and convalescent COVID-19. The cDNA or gDNA used as material had been derived from T cells, B-cell-depleted T cells, or PBMCs.

The clonotype was recovered from a woman aged 50 to 60 with COVID-19, enrolled during active disease. The specimen was peripheral blood. The chain couples TRBV2 to TRBJ2-7; TRBD1 matches 9 bases. CDR3 amino acids: CASSELGTGTGSEQYF. DNA of the CDR3: TGTGCCAGCAGTGAATTGGGGACAGGGACTGGTAGCGAGCAGTACTTC.